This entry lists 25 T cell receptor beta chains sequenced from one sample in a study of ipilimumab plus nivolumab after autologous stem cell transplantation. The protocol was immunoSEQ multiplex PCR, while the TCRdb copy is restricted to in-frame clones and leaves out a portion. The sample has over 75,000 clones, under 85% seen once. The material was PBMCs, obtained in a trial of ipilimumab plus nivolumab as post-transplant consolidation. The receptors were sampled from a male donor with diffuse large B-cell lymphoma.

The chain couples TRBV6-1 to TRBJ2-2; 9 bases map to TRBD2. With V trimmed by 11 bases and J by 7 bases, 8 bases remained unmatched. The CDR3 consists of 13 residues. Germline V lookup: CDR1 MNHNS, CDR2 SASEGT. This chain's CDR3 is CAVAGASIGELFF. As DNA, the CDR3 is TGTGCCGTAGCGGGGGCAAGCATCGGGGAGCTGTTTTTT.

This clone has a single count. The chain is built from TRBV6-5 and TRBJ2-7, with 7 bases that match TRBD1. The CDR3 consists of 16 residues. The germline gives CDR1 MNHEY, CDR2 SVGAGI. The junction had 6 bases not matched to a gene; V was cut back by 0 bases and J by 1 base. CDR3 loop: CASSYSRQGNSYEQYF. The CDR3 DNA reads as TGTGCCAGCAGTTACTCTCGACAGGGTAATTCCTACGAGCAGTACTTC.

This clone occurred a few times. The CDR3 region has the DNA TGTGCCAGTATGGAGGGGGCCTCTAGCACAGATACGCAGTATTTT. Protein sequence: CASMEGASSTDTQYF. This rearrangement joins TRBV19 to TRBJ2-3; a possible D gene is TRBD1 (7 bases). CDR3 length: 15 residues. CDR1 and CDR2 from the germline V gene are LNHDA and SQIVND (reference sequence). Trimming cost V 7 bases and J 0 bases, with 14 bases left between them.

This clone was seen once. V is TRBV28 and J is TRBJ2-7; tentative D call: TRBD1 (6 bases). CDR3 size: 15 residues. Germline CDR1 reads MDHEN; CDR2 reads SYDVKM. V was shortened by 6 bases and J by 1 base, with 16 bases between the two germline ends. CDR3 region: CASRDPGHGSYEQYF. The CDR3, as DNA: TGTGCCAGCAGAGATCCGGGACACGGTTCCTACGAGCAGTACTTC.

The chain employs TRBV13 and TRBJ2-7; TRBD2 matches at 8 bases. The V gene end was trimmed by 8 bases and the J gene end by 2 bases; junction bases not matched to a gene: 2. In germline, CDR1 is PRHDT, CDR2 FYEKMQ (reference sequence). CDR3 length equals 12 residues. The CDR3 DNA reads TGTGCCAGCGGACTAGCAACCTACGAGCAGTACTTC. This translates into CASGLATYEQYF.

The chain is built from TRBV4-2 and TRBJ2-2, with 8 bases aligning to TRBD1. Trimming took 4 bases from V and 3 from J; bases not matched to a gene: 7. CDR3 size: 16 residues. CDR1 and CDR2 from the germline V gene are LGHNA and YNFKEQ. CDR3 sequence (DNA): TGTGCCAGCAGCCTTCGGACAGGGTCACACACCGGGGAGCTGTTTTTT. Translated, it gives CASSLRTGSHTGELFF.

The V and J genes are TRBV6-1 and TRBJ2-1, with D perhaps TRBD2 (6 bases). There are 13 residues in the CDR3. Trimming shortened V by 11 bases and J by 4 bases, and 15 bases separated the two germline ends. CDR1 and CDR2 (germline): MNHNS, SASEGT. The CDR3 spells CAAGGRSYNEQFF. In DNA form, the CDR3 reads TGTGCCGCCGGGGGACGGAGTTACAATGAGCAGTTCTTC.

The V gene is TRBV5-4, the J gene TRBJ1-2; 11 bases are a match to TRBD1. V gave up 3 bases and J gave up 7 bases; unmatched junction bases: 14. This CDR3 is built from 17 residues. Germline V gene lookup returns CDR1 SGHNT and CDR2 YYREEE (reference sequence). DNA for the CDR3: TGTGCCAGCAGCTCCAGATTAGGGGGGACAGGGGGTCTTGGCTACACCTTC. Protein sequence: CASSSRLGGTGGLGYTF.

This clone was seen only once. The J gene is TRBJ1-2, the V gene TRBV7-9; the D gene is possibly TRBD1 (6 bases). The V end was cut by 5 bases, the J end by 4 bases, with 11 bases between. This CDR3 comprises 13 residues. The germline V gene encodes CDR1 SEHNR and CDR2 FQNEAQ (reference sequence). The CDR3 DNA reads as TGTGCCAGCAGCCTCGGACAGTCCTATGGCTACACCTTC. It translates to CASSLGQSYGYTF.

CDR3 sequence reads: CASSPRSGVYEQYF. CDR3 coding DNA: TGTGCCAGCTCACCTAGGAGCGGAGTGTACGAGCAGTACTTC. The chain is built from TRBV18 and TRBJ2-7; maybe TRBD2 (5 bases). This CDR3 has 14 amino acids. Trimming removed 3 bases at V and 4 bases at J, with 13 bases between. Germline assignment: CDR1 KGHSH and CDR2 LQKENI.

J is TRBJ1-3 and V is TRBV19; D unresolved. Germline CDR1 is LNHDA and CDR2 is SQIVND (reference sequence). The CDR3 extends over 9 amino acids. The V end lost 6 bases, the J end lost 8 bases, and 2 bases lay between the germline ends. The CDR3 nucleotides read TGTGCCAGTAGGGACACCATATATTTT. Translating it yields CASRDTIYF.

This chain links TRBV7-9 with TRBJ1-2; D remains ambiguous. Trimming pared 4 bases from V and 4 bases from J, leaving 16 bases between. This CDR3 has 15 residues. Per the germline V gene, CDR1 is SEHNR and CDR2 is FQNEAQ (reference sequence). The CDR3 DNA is TGTGCCAGCAGCTCCAGGAGTACAGAAGCCTATGGCTACACCTTC. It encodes CASSSRSTEAYGYTF.

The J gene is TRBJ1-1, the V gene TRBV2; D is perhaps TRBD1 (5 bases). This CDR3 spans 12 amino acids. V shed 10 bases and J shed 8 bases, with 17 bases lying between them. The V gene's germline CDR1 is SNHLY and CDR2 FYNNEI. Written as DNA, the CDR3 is TGTGCCACCGTTTTTCAGGGATCCGAAGCTTTCTTT. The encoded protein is CATVFQGSEAFF. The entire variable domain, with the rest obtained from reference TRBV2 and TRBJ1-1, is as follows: EPEVTQTPSHQVTQMGQEVILRCVPISNHLYFYWYRQILGQKVEFLVSFYNNEISEKSEIFDDQFSVERPDGSNFTLKIRSTKLEDSAMYFCATVFQGSEAFFGQGTRLTVV.

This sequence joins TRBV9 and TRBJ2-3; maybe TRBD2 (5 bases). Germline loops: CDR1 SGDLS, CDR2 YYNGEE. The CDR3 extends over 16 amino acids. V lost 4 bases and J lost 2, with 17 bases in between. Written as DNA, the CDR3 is TGTGCCAGCAGCTCGGGGTTATCCTGGGTCACAGATACGCAGTATTTT. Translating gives CASSSGLSWVTDTQYF.

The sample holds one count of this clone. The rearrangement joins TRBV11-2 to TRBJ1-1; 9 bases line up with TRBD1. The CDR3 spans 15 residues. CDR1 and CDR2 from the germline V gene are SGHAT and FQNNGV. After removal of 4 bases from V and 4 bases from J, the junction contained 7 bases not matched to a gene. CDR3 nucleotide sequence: TGTGCCAGCAGCTCCACAGGGGGCTGGGGCACTGAAGCTTTCTTT. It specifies CASSSTGGWGTEAFF. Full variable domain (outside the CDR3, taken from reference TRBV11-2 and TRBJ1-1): EAGVAQSPRYKIIEKRQSVAFWCNPISGHATLYWYQQILGQGPKLLIQFQNNGVVDDSQLPKDRFSAERLKGVDSTLKIQPAKLEDSAVYLCASSSTGGWGTEAFFGQGTRLTVV.

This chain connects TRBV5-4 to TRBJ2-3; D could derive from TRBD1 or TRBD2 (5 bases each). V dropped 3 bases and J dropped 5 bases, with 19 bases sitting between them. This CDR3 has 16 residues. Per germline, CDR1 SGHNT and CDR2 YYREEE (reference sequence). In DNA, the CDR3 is TGTGCCAGCAGCTCCCCTCGGGACGTCGGCGGAGATACGCAGTATTTT. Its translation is CASSSPRDVGGDTQYF.

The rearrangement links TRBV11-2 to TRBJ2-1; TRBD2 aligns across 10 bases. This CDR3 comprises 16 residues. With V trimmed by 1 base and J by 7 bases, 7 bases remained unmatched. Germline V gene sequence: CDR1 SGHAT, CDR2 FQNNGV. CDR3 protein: CASSLVAGGSINEQFF. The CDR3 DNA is TGTGCCAGCAGCTTAGTAGCGGGGGGTTCGATAAATGAGCAGTTCTTC.

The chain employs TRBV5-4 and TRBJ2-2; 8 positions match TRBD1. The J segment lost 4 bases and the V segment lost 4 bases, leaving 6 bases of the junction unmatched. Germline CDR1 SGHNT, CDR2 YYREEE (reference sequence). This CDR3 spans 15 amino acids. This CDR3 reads CASSPKQGGTGELFF. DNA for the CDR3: TGTGCCAGCAGCCCTAAACAGGGGGGCACCGGGGAGCTGTTTTTT. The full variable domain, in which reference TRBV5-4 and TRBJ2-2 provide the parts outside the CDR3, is ETGVTQSPTHLIKTRGQQVTLRCSSQSGHNTVSWYQQALGQGPQFIFQYYREEENGRGNFPPRFSGLQFPNYSSELNVNALELDDSALYLCASSPKQGGTGELFFGEGSRLTVL.

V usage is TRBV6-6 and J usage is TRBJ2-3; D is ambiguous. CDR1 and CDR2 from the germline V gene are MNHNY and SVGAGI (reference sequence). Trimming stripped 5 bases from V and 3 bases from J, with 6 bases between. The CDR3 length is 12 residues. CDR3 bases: TGTGCCAGCAGTCCAACGACAGATACGCAGTATTTT. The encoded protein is CASSPTTDTQYF.

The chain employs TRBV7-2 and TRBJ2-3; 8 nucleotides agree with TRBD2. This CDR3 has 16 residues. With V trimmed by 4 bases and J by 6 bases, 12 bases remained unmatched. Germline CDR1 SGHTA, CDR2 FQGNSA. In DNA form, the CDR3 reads TGTGCCAGCAGCTCCCGGTCGGCGGGGGGAGCCGATACGCAGTATTTT. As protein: CASSSRSAGGADTQYF. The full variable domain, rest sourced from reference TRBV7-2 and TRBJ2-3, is GAGVSQSPSNKVTEKGKDVELRCDPISGHTALYWYRQSLGQGLEFLIYFQGNSAPDKSGLPSDRFSAERTGGSVSTLTIQRTQQEDSAVYLCASSSRSAGGADTQYFGPGTRLTVL.

Here the CDR3 reads CASSATMGFYEQYF. The CDR3 region has the DNA TGTGCCAGCAGCGCCACAATGGGTTTTTACGAGCAGTACTTC. The chain is built from TRBV9 and TRBJ2-7; D is unresolved. This CDR3 has 14 amino acids. The germline gives CDR1 SGDLS, CDR2 YYNGEE. V was shortened by 3 bases and J by 4 bases, with 14 bases between the two germline ends.

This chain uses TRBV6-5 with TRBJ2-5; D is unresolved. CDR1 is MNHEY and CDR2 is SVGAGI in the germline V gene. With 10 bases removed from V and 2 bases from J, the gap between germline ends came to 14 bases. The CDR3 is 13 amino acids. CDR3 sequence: CATSNWAQETQYF. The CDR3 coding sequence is TGTGCCACCTCTAACTGGGCTCAAGAGACCCAGTACTTC.

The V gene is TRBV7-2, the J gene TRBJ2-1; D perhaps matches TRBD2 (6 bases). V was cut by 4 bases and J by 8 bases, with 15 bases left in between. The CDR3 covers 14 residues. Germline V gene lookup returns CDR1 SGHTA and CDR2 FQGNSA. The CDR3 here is CASSSGGFVDEQFF. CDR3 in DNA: TGTGCCAGCAGCTCCGGAGGGTTCGTGGATGAGCAGTTCTTC.

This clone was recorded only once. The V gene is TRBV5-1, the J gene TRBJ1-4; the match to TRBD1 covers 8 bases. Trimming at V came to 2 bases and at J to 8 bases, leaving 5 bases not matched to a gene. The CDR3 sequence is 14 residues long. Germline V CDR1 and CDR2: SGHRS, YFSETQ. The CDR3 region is CASSLGQGQEKLFF. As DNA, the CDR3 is TGCGCCAGCAGCTTAGGACAGGGTCAGGAAAAACTGTTTTTT.

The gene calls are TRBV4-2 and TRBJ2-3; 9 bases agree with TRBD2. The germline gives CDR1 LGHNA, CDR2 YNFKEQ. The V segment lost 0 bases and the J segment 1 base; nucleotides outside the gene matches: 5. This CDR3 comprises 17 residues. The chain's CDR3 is CASSQDWPSGGTDTQYF. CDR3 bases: TGTGCCAGCAGCCAAGATTGGCCTAGCGGGGGCACAGATACGCAGTATTTT.